These T cell receptor beta chains were read from a single sample in a study of blood T cells in healthy people across ages. TCRdb used MiXCR to reprocess the 5' RACE reads, holding one entry per CDR3 protein. The data hold more than 1,400,000 distinct CDR3 sequences, with roughly 40% observed a single time. The sample consisted of blood. These receptors all stem from a young woman in good health. Each CDR3 is given with its conserved first and last residue. The D gene is left open where the match is weak. Clone size is given for some rows only: seen once, a few or many times, or a class if the clone is expanded.

v_gene,j_gene,abundance,d_gene,CDR3aa,CDR3nt
TRBV28,TRBJ2-1,NA,TRBD2,CASSSLTSGGQNEQFF,TGTGCCAGCAGTTCCCTGACTAGCGGGGGTCAGAATGAGCAGTTCTTC
TRBV27,TRBJ2-7,few,NA,CASSLESRGDEQYF,TGTGCCAGCAGCCTCGAGTCCAGGGGTGACGAGCAGTACTTC
TRBV5-1,TRBJ1-1,NA,TRBD1,CASSAGQRNTEAFF,TGCGCCAGCAGCGCGGGACAGAGGAACACTGAAGCTTTCTTT
TRBV30,TRBJ2-7,few,NA,CAFQLGVSYEQYF,TGTGCCTTCCAACTGGGGGTCTCATACGAGCAGTACTTC
TRBV20-1,TRBJ2-7,NA,TRBD2,CSARDWLAGGYEQYF,TGCAGTGCTAGAGATTGGCTAGCGGGGGGTTACGAGCAGTACTTC
TRBV4-2,TRBJ2-1,few,NA,CASSPEPVSSYNEQFF,TGTGCCAGCAGCCCTGAGCCGGTTAGCTCCTACAATGAGCAGTTCTTC
TRBV20-1,TRBJ2-1,few,TRBD2,CSARDLSGRAVEQFF,TGCAGTGCTAGAGATCTTAGCGGGAGGGCGGTTGAGCAGTTCTTC
TRBV6-5,TRBJ1-2,NA,NA,CASSYNPGSKGGYTF,TGTGCCAGCAGTTACAATCCAGGGAGTAAAGGGGGCTACACCTTC
TRBV30,TRBJ2-5,few,NA,CAWSEGQGETQYF,TGTGCCTGGAGTGAGGGGCAGGGAGAGACCCAGTACTTC
TRBV3-1,TRBJ2-7,NA,NA,CASSQEKGVYEQYF,TGTGCCAGCAGCCAAGAAAAAGGAGTCTACGAGCAGTACTTC
TRBV6-5,TRBJ2-7,NA,TRBD1,CASSWTGPAYKQYF,TGTGCCAGCAGTTGGACAGGGCCAGCCTACAAGCAGTACTTC
TRBV24-1,TRBJ2-1,NA,TRBD2,CATGLAGGGNEQFF,TGTGCCACCGGACTAGCGGGGGGCGGCAATGAGCAGTTCTTC
TRBV6-5,TRBJ1-1,few,TRBD1,CASSPQGGFMNTEAFF,TGTGCCAGCAGTCCCCAGGGGGGATTCATGAACACTGAAGCTTTCTTT
TRBV20-1,TRBJ1-4,NA,NA,CSARDLTGGVLTNEKLFF,TGCAGTGCTAGAGATTTGACGGGGGGCGTGTTGACTAATGAAAAACTGTTTTTT
TRBV10-3,TRBJ2-7,few,TRBD2,CAIGRGYEQYF,TGTGCCATCGGGAGGGGATACGAGCAGTACTTC
TRBV10-3,TRBJ1-1,NA,NA,CAISEPQRGRTEAFF,TGTGCCATCAGTGAGCCGCAACGAGGTCGGACTGAAGCTTTCTTT
TRBV7-2,TRBJ1-1,NA,NA,CASSLGRGDWGGEAFF,TGTGCCAGCAGCTTAGGACGAGGGGATTGGGGAGGGGAAGCTTTCTTT
TRBV5-1,TRBJ2-1,many,NA,CASSLPSSYNEQFF,TGCGCCAGCAGCTTACCGAGCTCCTACAATGAGCAGTTCTTC
TRBV5-1,TRBJ2-5,once,NA,CASSSGTVTPYNEQYF,TGCGCCAGCAGTTCCGGGACGGTGACTCCTTACAATGAGCAGTACTTC
TRBV14,TRBJ2-1,NA,NA,CASNLGLEREQFF,TGTGCCAGCAACCTTGGACTGGAAAGGGAGCAGTTCTTC
TRBV20-1,TRBJ1-1,NA,NA,CSARASRGEMNTGAFF,TGCAGTGCTAGAGCCTCGCGGGGGGAGATGAACACTGGAGCTTTCTTT
TRBV20-1,TRBJ1-6,NA,TRBD1,CSARDRPGTGNSPLHF,TGCAGTGCTAGAGATCGTCCCGGGACAGGGAATTCACCCCTCCACTTT
TRBV5-5,TRBJ1-3,once,NA,CASSSSDTTGNTIYF,TGTGCCAGCAGCTCATCCGACACGACTGGAAACACCATATATTTT
TRBV10-3,TRBJ1-3,NA,NA,CAISESLIWAYRKSSDGNTIYF,TGTGCCATCAGTGAGTCGTTAATTTGGGCGTATCGCAAGTCCTCTGATGGAAACACCATATATTTT
TRBV10-3,TRBJ1-2,NA,NA,CAISVSGRGANYGYTF,TGTGCCATCAGTGTTTCAGGGAGAGGAGCTAACTATGGCTACACCTTC
TRBV3-1,TRBJ1-2,many,NA,CATSSRDAMYGYTF,TGTGCCACTTCATCCCGGGACGCAATGTATGGCTACACCTTC
TRBV19,TRBJ2-2,NA,NA,CASSIRGFANTGELFF,TGTGCCAGTAGTATCAGGGGATTTGCGAACACCGGGGAGCTGTTTTTT
TRBV28,TRBJ2-7,NA,NA,CASSTAGSSYEQYF,TGTGCCAGCAGTACCGCCGGGTCTAGCTACGAGCAGTACTTC
TRBV4-1,TRBJ2-1,NA,NA,CASSQEDESSYNEQFF,TGCGCCAGCAGCCAAGAGGATGAGAGCTCCTACAATGAGCAGTTCTTC
TRBV7-9,TRBJ2-7,NA,NA,CASSFNMGKDDEQYF,TGTGCCAGCAGCTTTAATATGGGGAAGGATGATGAGCAGTACTTC
TRBV2,TRBJ1-6,NA,NA,CASTRWGYNSPLHF,TGTGCCAGCACCCGATGGGGCTATAATTCACCCCTCCACTTT
TRBV20-1,TRBJ1-1,few,NA,CRGPGAIWGTEAFF,TGCAGGGGCCCAGGGGCCATCTGGGGCACTGAAGCTTTCTTT
TRBV27,TRBJ2-7,NA,NA,CASSPEKRGQTGAQYF,TGTGCCAGCAGTCCCGAAAAGCGGGGACAAACAGGGGCCCAGTACTTC
TRBV27,TRBJ1-1,NA,NA,CASSLLVGIGTEAFF,TGTGCCAGCAGTTTACTGGTCGGAATTGGGACTGAAGCTTTCTTT
TRBV27,TRBJ2-1,NA,TRBD1,CASSLTGKVNEQFF,TGTGCCAGCAGTTTGACAGGGAAGGTAAATGAGCAGTTCTTC
TRBV28,TRBJ1-4,NA,TRBD1,CASSLPVGGAEKLFF,TGTGCCAGCAGTTTACCGGTAGGGGGCGCGGAAAAACTGTTTTTT
TRBV20-1,TRBJ2-7,NA,NA,CSAPSNYEQYF,TGCAGTGCTCCCAGTAATTACGAGCAGTACTTC